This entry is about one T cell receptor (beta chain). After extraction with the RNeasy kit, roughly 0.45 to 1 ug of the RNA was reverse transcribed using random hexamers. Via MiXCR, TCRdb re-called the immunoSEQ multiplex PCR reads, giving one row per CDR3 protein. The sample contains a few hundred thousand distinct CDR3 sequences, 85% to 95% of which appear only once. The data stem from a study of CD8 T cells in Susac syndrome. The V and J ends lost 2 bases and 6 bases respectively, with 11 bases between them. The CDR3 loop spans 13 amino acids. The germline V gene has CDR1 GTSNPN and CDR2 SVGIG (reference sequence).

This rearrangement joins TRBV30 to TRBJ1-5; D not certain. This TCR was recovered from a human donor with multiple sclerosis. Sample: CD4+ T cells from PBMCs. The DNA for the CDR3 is TGTGCCTGGAGTTCCAAAGGCGGTCAGCCCCAGCATTTT. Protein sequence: CAWSSKGGQPQHF.